One T cell receptor (beta chain) is described in this entry. The data belong to a study of blood T cell repertoires in COVID-19. Turning to the study itself: Specimens from acute and convalescent COVID-19 originated in the United States, Italy and Spain. The cDNA or gDNA used as material had been derived from T cells, B-cell-depleted T cells, or PBMCs.

J was trimmed by 3 bases and V by 4 bases; bases with no gene match: 13. The CDR3 runs to 18 residues. Germline CDR1 reads SGHNT; CDR2 reads YYREEE (reference sequence). In the original processing: Amplification of reference gene primers provided the estimated nucleated cell counts. Clones were sequenced by immunoSEQ multiplex PCR, and TCRdb holds only the in-frame ones, with some missing. V, J and clone size reflect that table, while D and trimming were determined from the DNA. The sample has around 310,000 clones; 90% are singletons. Seattle-derived patients entered the study during active infection and were followed longitudinally.

Source material: peripheral blood. J is TRBJ1-3 and V is TRBV5-4; 10 nucleotides line up with TRBD1. The TCR comes from a woman in her thirties with COVID-19, enrolled during active disease. The CDR3 loop reads CASSLHRRQGANGNTIYF. CDR3 sequence (DNA): TGTGCCAGCAGCCTACACCGACGACAGGGGGCGAATGGAAACACCATATATTTT.